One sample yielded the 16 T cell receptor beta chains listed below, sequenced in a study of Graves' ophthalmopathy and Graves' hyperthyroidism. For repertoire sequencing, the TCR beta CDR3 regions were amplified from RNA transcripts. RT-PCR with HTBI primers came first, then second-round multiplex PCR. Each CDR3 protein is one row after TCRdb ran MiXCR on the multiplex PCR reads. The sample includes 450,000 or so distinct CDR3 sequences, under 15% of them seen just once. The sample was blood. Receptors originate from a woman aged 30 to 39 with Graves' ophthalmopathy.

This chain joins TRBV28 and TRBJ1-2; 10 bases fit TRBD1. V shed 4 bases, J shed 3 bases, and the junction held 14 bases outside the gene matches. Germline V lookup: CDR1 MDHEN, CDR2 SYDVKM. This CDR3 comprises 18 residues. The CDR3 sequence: CASSSTAGTGANDYGYTF. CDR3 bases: TGTGCCAGCAGTTCCACTGCCGGGACAGGGGCGAATGACTATGGCTACACCTTC.

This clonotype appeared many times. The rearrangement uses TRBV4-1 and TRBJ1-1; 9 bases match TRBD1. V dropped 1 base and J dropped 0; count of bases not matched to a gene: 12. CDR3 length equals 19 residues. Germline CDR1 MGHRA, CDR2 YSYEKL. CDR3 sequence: CASSQVRWTGDGLNTEAFF. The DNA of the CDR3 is TGCGCCAGCAGCCAAGTAAGGTGGACAGGGGACGGGTTGAACACTGAAGCTTTCTTT.

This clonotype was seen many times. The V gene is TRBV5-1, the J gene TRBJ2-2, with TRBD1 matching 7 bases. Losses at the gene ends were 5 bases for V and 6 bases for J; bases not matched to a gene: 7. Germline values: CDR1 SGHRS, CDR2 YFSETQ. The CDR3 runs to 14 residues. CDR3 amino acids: CASSPTGRPGELFF. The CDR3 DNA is TGCGCCAGCAGTCCGACAGGGCGGCCCGGGGAGCTGTTTTTT.

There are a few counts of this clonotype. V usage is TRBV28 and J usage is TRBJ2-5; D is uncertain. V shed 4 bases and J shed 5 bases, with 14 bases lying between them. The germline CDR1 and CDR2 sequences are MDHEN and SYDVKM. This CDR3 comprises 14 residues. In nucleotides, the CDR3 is TGTGCCAGCAGTTCTCCCTCCCAGCTGGAGACCCAGTACTTC. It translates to CASSSPSQLETQYF.

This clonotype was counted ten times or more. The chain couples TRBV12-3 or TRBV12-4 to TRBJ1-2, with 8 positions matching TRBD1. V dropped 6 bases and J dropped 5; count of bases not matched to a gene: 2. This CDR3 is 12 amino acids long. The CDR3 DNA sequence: TGTGCCAGCAGGGACAGGGCGTATGGCTACACCTTC. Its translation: CASRDRAYGYTF.

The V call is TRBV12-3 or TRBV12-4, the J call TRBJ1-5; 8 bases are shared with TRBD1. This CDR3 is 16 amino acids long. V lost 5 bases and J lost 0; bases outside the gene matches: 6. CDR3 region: CASSPRTGNSNQPQHF. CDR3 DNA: TGTGCCAGCAGTCCCCGGACAGGGAATAGCAATCAGCCCCAGCATTTT.

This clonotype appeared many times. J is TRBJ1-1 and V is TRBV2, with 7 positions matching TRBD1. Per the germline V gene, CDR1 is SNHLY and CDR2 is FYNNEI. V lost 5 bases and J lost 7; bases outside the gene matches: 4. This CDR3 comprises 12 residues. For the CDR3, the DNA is TGTGCCAGCAGTCACGGGACAGATGAAGCTTTCTTT. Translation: CASSHGTDEAFF.

CDR3 coding DNA: TGTGCCAGCAGTGGGGGGACCGACAACACTGAAGCTTTCTTT. It translates to CASSGGTDNTEAFF. The chain carries TRBV2 and TRBJ1-1; a possible D gene is TRBD1 (5 bases). V lost 4 bases, J lost 2 bases, and 11 bases lay in between. The CDR3 spans 14 residues. Germline CDR1 and CDR2: SNHLY and FYNNEI.

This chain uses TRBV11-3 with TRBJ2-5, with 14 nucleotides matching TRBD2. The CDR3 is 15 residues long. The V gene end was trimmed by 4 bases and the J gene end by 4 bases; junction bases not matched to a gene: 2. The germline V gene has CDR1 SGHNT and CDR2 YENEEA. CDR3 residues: CASSSTSGGGETQYF. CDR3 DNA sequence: TGTGCCAGCAGCTCGACTAGCGGGGGGGGAGAGACCCAGTACTTC.

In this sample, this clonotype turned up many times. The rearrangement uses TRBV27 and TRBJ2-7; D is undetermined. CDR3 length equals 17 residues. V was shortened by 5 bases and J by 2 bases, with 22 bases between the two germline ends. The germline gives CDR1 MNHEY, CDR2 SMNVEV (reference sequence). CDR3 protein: CASSGQVVGPVAYEQYF. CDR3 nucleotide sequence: TGTGCCAGCAGTGGCCAGGTTGTGGGCCCGGTCGCCTACGAGCAGTACTTC.

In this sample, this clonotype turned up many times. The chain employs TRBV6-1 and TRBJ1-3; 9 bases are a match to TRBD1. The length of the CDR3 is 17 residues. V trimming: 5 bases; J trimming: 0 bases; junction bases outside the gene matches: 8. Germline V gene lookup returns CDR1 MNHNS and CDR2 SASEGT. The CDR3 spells CASSPGTGMNSGNTIYF. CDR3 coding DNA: TGTGCCAGCAGTCCCGGGACAGGGATGAACTCTGGAAACACCATATATTTT.

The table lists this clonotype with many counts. The CDR3 here is CASKRHDTEAFF. The CDR3 DNA follows: TGCGCCAGTAAAAGACATGACACTGAAGCTTTCTTT. This sequence joins TRBV10-2 and TRBJ1-1; D gene unclear. CDR3 length: 12 residues. In germline, CDR1 is WSHSY, CDR2 SAAADI. V was clipped by 9 bases and J by 3 bases, with 11 bases between them.

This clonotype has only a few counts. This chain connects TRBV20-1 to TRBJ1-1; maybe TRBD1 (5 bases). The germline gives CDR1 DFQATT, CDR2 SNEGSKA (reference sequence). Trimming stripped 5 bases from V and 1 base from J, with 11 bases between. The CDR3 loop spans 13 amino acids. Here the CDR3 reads CSAPRAGNTEAFF. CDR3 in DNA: TGCAGTGCTCCCAGGGCAGGGAACACTGAAGCTTTCTTT.

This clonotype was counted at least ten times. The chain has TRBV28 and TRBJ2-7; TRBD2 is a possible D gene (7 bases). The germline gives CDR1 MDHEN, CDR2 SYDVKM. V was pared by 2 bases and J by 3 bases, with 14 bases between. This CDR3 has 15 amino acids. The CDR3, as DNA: TGTGCCAGCAGTTTACCGGCAGGGGAGGGCTACGAGCAGTACTTC. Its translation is CASSLPAGEGYEQYF. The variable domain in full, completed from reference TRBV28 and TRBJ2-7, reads DVKVTQSSRYLVKRTGEKVFLECVQDMDHENMFWYRQDPGLGLRLIYFSYDVKMKEKGDIPEGYSVSREKKERFSLILESASTNQTSMYLCASSLPAGEGYEQYFGPGTRLTVT.

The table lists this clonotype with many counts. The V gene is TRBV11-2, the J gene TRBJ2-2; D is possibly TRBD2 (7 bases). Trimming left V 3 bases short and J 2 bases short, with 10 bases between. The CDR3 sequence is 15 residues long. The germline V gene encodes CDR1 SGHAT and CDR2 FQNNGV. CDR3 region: CASSFRGANTGELFF. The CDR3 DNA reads TGTGCCAGCAGCTTCCGGGGGGCTAACACCGGGGAGCTGTTTTTT.

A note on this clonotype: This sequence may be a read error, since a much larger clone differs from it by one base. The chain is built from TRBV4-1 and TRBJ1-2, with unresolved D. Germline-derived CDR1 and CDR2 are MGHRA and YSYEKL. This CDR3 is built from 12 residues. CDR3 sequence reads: CASRQASGGYTF. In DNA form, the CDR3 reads TGCGCCAGCAGGCAAGCGTCGGGGGGCTACACCTTC.